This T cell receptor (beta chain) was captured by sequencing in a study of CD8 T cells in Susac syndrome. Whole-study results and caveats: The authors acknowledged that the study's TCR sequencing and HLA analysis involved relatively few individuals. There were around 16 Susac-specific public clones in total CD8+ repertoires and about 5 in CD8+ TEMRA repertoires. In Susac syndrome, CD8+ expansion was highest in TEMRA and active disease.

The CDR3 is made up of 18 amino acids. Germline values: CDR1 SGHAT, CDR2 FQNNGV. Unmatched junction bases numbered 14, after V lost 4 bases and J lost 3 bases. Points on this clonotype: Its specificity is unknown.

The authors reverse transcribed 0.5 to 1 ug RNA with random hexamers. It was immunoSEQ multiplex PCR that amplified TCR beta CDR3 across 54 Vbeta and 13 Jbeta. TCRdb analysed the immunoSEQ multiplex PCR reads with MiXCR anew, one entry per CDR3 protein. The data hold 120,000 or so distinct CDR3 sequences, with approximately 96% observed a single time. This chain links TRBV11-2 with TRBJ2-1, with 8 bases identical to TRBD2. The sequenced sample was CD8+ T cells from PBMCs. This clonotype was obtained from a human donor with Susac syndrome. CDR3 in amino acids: CASSWGGSGDHIYNEQFF. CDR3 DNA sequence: TGTGCCAGCAGCTGGGGGGGTAGCGGGGACCACATCTACAATGAGCAGTTCTTC. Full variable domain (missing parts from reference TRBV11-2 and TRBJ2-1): EAGVAQSPRYKIIEKRQSVAFWCNPISGHATLYWYQQILGQGPKLLIQFQNNGVVDDSQLPKDRFSAERLKGVDSTLKIQPAKLEDSAVYLCASSWGGSGDHIYNEQFFGPGTRLTVL.